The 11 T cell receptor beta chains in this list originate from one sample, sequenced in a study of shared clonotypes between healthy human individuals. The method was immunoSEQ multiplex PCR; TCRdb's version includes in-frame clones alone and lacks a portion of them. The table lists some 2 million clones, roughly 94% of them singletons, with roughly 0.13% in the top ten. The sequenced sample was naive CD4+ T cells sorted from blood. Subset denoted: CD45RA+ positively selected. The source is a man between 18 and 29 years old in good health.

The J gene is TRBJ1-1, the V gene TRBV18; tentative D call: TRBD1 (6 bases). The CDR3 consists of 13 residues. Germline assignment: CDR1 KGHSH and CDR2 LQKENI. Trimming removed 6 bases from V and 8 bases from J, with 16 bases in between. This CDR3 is CASSPGSGAEAFF. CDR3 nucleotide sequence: TGTGCCAGCTCTCCAGGGTCAGGGGCGGAAGCTTTCTTT. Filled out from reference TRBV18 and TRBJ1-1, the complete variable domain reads NAGVMQNPRHLVRRRGQEARLRCSPMKGHSHVYWYRQLPEEGLKFMVYLQKENIIDESGMPKERFSAEFPKEGPSILRIQQVVRGDSAAYFCASSPGSGAEAFFGQGTRLTVV.

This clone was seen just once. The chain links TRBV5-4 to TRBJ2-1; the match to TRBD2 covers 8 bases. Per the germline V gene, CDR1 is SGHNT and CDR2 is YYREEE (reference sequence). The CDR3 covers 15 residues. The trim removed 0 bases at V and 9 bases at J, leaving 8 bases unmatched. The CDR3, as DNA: TGTGCCAGCAGCTTGGCTCGCGCGGGGGGCGGTGAGCAGTTCTTC. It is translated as CASSLARAGGGEQFF.

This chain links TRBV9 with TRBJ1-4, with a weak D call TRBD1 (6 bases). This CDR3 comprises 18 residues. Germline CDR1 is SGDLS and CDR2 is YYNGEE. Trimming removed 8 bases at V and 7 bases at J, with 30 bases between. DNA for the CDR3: TGTGCCAGGAAGCGTAGTAGATGTAAGGGGGGAACAATTGAAAAACTGTTTTTT. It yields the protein CARKRSRCKGGTIEKLFF.

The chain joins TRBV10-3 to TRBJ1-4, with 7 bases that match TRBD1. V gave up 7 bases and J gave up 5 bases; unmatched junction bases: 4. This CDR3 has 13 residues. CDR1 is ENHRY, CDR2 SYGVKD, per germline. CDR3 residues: CAITRDRNEKLFF. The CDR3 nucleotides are TGTGCCATCACCCGGGACAGAAATGAAAAACTGTTTTTT.

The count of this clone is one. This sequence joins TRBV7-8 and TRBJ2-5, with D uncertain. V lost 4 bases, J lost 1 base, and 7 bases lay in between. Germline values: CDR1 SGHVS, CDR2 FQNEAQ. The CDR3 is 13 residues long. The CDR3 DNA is TGTGCCAGCAGCTATAGCAGCCAAGAGACCCAGTACTTC. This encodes CASSYSSQETQYF. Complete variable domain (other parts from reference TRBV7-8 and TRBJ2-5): GAGVSQSPRYKVAKRGQDVALRCDPISGHVSLFWYQQALGQGPEFLTYFQNEAQLDKSGLPSDRFFAERPEGSVSTLKIQRTQQEDSAVYLCASSYSSQETQYFGPGTRLLVL.

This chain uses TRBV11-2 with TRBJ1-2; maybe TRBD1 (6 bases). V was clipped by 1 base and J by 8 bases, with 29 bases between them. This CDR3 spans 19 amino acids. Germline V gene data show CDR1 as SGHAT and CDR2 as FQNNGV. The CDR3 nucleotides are TGTGCCAGCAGCTTAGGAGGCGTCCGGACAGCGGTAGAAAGTGCGGGCTACACCTTC. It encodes CASSLGGVRTAVESAGYTF.

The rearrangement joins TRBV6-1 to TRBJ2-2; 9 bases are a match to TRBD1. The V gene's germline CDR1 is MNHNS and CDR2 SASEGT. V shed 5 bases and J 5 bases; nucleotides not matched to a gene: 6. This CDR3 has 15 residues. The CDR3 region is CASSPGQGGTGELFF. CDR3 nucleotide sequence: TGTGCCAGCAGTCCGGGACAGGGTGGGACCGGGGAGCTGTTTTTT.

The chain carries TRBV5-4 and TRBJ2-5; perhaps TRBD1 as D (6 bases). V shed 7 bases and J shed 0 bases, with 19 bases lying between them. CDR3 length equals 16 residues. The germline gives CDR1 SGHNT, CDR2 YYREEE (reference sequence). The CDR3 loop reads CASSLLQGLYQETQYF. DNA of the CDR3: TGTGCCAGCTCTCTTCTACAGGGTCTGTACCAAGAGACCCAGTACTTC.

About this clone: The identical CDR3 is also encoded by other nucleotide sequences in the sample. The CDR3 here is CASSLFRTDTDTQYF. The CDR3 DNA reads TGTGCCAGCAGTTTATTTCGGACCGACACAGATACGCAGTATTTT. V is TRBV27 and J is TRBJ2-3, with D hard to call. The germline CDR1 and CDR2 sequences are MNHEY and SMNVEV (reference sequence). Trimming shortened V by 1 base and J by 2 bases, and 10 bases separated the two germline ends. CDR3 length: 15 amino acids.

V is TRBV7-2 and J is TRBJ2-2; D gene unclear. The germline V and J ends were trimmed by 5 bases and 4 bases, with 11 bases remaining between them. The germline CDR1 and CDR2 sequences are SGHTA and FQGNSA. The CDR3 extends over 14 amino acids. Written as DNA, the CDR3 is TGTGCCAGCAGCCCGACTTGGACCACCGGGGAGCTGTTTTTT. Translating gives CASSPTWTTGELFF.

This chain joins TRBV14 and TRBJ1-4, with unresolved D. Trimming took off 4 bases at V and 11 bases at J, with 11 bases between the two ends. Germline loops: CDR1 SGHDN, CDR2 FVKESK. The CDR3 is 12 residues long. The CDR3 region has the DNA TGTGCCAGCAGCCTAAGGTTGGGGAAACTGTTTTTT. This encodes CASSLRLGKLFF.